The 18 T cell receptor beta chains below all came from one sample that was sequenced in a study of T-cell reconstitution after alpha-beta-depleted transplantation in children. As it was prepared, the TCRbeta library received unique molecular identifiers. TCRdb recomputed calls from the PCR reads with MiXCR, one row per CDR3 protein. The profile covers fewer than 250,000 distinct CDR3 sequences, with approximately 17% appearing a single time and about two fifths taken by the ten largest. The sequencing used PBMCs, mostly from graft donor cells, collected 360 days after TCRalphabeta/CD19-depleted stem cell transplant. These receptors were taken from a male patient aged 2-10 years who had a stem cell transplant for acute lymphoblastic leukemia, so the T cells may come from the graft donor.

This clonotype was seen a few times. The CDR3 here is CASSLVEGQGASYEQYF. The CDR3 nucleotides read TGCGCCAGCAGCTTGGTCGAGGGACAGGGGGCCTCCTACGAGCAGTACTTC. This chain joins TRBV5-1 and TRBJ2-7; TRBD1 aligns across 12 bases. The germline V gene encodes CDR1 SGHRS and CDR2 YFSETQ. Trimming removed 0 bases from V and 0 bases from J; junction bases left unmatched: 4. The CDR3 is 17 residues long.

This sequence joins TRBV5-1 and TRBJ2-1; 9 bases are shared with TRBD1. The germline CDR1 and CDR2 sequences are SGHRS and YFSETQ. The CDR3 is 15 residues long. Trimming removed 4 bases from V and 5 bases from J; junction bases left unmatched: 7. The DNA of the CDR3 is TGCGCCAGCAGCCCCGGACAGGGGTTCCACAATGAGCAGTTCTTC. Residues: CASSPGQGFHNEQFF.

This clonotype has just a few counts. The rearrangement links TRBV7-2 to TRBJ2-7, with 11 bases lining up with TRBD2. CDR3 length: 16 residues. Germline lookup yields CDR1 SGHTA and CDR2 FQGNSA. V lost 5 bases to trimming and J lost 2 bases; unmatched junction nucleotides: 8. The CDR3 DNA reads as TGTGCCAGCAGCCTCACGGGACTAGCGGTAACCTACGAGCAGTACTTC. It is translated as CASSLTGLAVTYEQYF.

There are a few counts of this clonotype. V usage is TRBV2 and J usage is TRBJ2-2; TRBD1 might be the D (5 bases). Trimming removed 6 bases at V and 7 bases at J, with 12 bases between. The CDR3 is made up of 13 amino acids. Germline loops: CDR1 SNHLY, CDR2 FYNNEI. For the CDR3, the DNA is TGTGCCAGCAGCAGGGAAGAAATCGGGGAGCTGTTTTTT. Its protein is CASSREEIGELFF.

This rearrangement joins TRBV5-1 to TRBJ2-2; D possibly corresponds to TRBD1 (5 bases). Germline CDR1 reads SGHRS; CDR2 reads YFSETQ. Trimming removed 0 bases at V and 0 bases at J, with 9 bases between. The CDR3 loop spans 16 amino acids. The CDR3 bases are TGCGCCAGCAGCTTGGAGGGGCTCGCGAACACCGGGGAGCTGTTTTTT. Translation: CASSLEGLANTGELFF.

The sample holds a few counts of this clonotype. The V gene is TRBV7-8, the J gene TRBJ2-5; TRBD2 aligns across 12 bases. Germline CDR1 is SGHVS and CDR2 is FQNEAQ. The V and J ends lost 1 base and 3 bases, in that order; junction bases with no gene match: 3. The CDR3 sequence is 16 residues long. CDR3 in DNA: TGTGCCAGCAGCTTAGACTCTAGCGGGGGGGAAGAGACCCAGTACTTC. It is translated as CASSLDSSGGEETQYF.

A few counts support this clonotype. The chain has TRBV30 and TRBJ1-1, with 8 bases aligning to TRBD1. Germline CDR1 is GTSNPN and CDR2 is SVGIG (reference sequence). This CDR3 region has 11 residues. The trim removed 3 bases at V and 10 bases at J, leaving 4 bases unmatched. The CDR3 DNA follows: TGTGCCTGGAGGGAAGACAGGGGAGCTTTCTTT. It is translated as CAWREDRGAFF.

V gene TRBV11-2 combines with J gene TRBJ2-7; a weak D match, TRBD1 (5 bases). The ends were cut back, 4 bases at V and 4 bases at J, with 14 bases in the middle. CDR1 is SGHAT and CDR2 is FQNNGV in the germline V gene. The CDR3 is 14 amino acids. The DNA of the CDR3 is TGTGCCAGCAGCTCGTCTCAGGGTTTGTACGAGCAGTACTTC. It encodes CASSSSQGLYEQYF.

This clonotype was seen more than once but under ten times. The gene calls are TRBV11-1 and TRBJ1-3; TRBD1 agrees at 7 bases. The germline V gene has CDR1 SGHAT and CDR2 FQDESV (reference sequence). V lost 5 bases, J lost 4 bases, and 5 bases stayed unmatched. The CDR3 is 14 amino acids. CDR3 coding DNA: TGTGCCAGCAGCCCAGACAGGGCCGGAAACACCATATATTTT. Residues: CASSPDRAGNTIYF.

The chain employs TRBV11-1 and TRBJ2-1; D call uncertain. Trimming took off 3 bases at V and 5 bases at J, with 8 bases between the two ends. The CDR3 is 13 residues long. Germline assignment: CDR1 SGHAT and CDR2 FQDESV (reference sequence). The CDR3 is CASSLSGNNEQFF. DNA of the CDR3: TGTGCCAGCAGCTTGTCAGGAAACAATGAGCAGTTCTTC.

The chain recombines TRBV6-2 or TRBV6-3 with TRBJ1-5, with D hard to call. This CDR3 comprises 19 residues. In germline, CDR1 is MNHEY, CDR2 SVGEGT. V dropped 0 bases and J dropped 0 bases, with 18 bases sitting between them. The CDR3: CASSYSMSESAHSNQPQHF. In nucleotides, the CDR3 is TGTGCCAGCAGTTACTCGATGTCTGAGTCGGCCCATAGCAATCAGCCCCAGCATTTT.

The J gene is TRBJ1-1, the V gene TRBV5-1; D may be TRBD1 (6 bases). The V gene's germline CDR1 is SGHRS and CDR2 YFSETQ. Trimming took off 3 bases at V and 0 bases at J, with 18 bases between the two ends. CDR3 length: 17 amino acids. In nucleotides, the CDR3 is TGCGCCAGCAGCTCCCTACCGACAGGTTATATGAACACTGAAGCTTTCTTT. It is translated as CASSSLPTGYMNTEAFF.

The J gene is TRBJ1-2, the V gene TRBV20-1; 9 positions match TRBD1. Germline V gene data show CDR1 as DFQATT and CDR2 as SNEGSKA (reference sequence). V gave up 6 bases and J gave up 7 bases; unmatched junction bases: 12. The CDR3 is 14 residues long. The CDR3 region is CSATRPGQGSGYTF. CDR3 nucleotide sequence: TGCAGTGCCACAAGGCCGGGACAGGGAAGTGGCTACACCTTC.

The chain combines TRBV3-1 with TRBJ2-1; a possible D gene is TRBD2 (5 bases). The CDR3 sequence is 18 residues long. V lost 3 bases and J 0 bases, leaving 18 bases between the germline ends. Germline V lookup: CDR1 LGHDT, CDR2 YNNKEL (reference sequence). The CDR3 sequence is CASSHPTRRLSSYNEQFF. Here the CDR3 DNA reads TGTGCCAGCAGCCATCCTACTAGGCGCCTCAGCTCCTACAATGAGCAGTTCTTC.

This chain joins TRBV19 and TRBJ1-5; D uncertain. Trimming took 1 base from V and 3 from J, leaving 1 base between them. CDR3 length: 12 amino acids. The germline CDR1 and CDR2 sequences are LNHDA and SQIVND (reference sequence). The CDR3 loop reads CASSIANQPQHF. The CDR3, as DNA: TGTGCCAGTAGTATAGCCAATCAGCCCCAGCATTTT.

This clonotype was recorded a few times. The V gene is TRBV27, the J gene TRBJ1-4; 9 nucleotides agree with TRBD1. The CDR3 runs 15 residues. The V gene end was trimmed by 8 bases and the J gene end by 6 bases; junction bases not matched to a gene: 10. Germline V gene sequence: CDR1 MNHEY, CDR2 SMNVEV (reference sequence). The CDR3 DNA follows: TGTGCCAGCGTTAGAACGGGACAGGGAGATGAAAAACTGTTTTTT. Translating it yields CASVRTGQGDEKLFF.

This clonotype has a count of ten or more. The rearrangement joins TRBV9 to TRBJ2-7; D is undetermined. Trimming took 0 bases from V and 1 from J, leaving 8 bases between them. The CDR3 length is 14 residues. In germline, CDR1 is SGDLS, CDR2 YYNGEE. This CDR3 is CASSVDGYSYEQYF. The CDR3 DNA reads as TGTGCCAGCAGCGTAGATGGCTATTCCTACGAGCAGTACTTC.

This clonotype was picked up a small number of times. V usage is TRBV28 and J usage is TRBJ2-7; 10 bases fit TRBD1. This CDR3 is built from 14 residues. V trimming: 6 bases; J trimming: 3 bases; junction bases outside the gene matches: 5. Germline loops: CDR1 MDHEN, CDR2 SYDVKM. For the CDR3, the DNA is TGTGCCAGCAGCAGGAGGACAGGGGGCTACGAGCAGTACTTC. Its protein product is CASSRRTGGYEQYF.